This section outlines one T cell receptor (beta chain) sequence together with its context. Its antigen is still unknown. Germline CDR1 is LNHDA and CDR2 is SQIVND (reference sequence). The CDR3 sequence is 14 residues long. Trimming at V came to 3 bases and at J to 4 bases, leaving 0 bases not matched to a gene. TCRdb keeps only in-frame clones here, not all; method: immunoSEQ multiplex PCR. Of some 52,000 clones listed, approximately 92% were seen once; the top ten hold approximately 25%. The data are from a study of OX40 agonist ivuxolimab in advanced cancers. Whole-study context: Prior therapy, whether anti-PD-1, anti-PD-L1 or anti-CTLA-4, was allowed, and roughly 40% had some.

Autoimmune disease history or systemic immunosuppression led to patient exclusion. General study points: Clonal expansion from baseline to week 6 occurred in both CD4+ and CD8+ T cells.

The TCR was taken from an adult with an advanced solid tumor such as melanoma, head and neck, liver or kidney cancer. Sequenced here: CD4+ or CD8+ T cells sorted from blood, sampled in a trial of the OX40 agonist ivuxolimab. The chain recombines TRBV19 with TRBJ2-3; 11 bases align to TRBD1. For the CDR3, the DNA is TGTGCCAGTAGTATGGGACAGGGGGCAGATACGCAGTATTTT. This codes for CASSMGQGADTQYF.